This T cell receptor beta chain originates from a study of T-cell memory formation after mild COVID-19. The CDR3 totals 15 residues. Trimming left V 6 bases short and J 2 bases short, with 16 bases between. TCR alpha and TCR beta cDNA libraries carrying sample barcodes and UMIs came from 5'RACE with constant-segment primers. Each CDR3 protein gets one entry after TCRdb re-called the 5' RACE reads with MiXCR. Seen here are hundreds of thousands of distinct CDR3 sequences, around 15% observed once, and the top ten hold about a fifth. This clonotype has only a few counts. Specimen: PBMCs or a T cell subset sorted from them (not recorded which). The chain has TRBV12-3 or TRBV12-4 and TRBJ1-1; D may be TRBD1 (5 bases). The sequence came from a man younger than 35 who had mild COVID-19 (a few samples of this study predate the infection). Cell type and time point are not known. The CDR3 DNA reads as TGTGCCAGCAGGTCGGGACGGATAGCTAACACTGAAGCTTTCTTT. Its protein is CASRSGRIANTEAFF.